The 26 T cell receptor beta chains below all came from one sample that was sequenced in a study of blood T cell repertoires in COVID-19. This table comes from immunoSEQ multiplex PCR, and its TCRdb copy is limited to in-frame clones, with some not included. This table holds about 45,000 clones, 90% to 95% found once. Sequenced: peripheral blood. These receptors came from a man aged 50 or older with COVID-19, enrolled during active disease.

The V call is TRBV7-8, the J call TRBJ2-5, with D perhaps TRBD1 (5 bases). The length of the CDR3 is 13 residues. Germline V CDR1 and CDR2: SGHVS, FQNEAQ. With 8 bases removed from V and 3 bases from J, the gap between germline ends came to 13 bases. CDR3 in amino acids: CASGPPREETQYF. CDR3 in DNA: TGTGCCAGCGGACCCCCCAGGGAAGAGACCCAGTACTTC. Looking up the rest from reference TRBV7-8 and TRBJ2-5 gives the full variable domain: GAGVSQSPRYKVAKRGQDVALRCDPISGHVSLFWYQQALGQGPEFLTYFQNEAQLDKSGLPSDRFFAERPEGSVSTLKIQRTQQEDSAVYLCASGPPREETQYFGPGTRLLVL.

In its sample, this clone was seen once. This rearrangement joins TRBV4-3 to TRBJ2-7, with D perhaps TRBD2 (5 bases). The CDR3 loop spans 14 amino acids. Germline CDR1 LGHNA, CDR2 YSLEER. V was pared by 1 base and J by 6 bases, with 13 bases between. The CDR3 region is CASSQGGLEGEQYF. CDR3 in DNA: TGCGCCAGCAGCCAAGGAGGGCTAGAGGGCGAGCAGTACTTC.

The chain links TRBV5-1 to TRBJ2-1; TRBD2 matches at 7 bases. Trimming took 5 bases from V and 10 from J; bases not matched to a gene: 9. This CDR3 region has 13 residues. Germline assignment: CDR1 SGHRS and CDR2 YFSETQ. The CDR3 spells CASRREGPGEQFF. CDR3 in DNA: TGCGCCAGCAGGAGGGAGGGCCCAGGGGAGCAGTTCTTC.

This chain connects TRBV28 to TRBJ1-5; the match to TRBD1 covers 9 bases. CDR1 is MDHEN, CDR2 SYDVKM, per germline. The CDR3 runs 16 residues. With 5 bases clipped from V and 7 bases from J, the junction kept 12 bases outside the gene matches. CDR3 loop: CASSRDRVGIGQPQHF. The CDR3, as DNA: TGTGCCAGCAGTCGGGACAGGGTTGGTATCGGGCAGCCCCAGCATTTT.

CDR3 DNA: TGTGCCAGCAGCCGACCGACAGGGGGGCGGGAGACCCAGTACTTC. It specifies CASSRPTGGRETQYF. The chain couples TRBV11-1 to TRBJ2-5; 9 bases match TRBD1. The CDR3 consists of 15 residues. Germline CDR1 reads SGHAT; CDR2 reads FQDESV (reference sequence). J gave up 5 bases and V 5 bases, and 9 bases lay outside the gene matches.

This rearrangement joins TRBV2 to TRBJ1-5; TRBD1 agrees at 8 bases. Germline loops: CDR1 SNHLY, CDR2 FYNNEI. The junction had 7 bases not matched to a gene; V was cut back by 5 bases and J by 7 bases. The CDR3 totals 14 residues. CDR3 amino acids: CASSPQGAGQPQHF. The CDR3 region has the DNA TGTGCCAGCAGTCCCCAGGGGGCGGGACAGCCCCAGCATTTT.

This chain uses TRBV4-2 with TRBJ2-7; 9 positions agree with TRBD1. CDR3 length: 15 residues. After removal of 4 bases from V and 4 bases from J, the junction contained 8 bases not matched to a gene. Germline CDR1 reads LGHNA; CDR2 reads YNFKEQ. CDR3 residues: CASSRSDRGGYEQYF. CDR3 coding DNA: TGTGCCAGCAGCCGATCCGACAGGGGGGGTTACGAGCAGTACTTC.

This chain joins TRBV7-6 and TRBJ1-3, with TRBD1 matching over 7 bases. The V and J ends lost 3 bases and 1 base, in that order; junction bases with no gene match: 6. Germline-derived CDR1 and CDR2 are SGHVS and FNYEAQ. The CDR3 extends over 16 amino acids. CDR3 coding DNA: TGTGCCAGCAGCTTGTGGAGGGGGCCGTCTGGAAACACCATATATTTT. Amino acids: CASSLWRGPSGNTIYF.

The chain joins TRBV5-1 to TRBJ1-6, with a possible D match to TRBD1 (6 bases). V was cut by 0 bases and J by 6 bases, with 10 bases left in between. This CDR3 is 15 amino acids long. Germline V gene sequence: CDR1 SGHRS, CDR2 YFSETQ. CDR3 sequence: CASSLGQGRNSPLHF. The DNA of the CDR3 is TGCGCCAGCAGCTTGGGGCAGGGGCGTAATTCACCCCTCCACTTT.

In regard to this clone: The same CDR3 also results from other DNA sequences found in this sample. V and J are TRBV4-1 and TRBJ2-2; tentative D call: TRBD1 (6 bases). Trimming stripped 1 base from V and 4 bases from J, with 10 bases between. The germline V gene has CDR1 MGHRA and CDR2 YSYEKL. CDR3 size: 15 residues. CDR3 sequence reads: CASSQGIRGTGELFF. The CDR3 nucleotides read TGCGCCAGCAGCCAAGGAATCAGGGGCACCGGGGAGCTGTTTTTT.

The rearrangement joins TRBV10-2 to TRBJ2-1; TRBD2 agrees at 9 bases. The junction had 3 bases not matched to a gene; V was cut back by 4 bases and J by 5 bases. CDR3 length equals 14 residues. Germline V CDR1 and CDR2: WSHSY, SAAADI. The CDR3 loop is CASSGTSVHNEQFF. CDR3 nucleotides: TGCGCCAGCAGTGGGACTAGCGTCCACAATGAGCAGTTCTTC.

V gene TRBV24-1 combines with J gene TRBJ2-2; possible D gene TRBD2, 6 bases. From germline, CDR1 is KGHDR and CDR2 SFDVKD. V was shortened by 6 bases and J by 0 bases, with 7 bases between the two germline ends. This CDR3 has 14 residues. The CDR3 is CATSRDSNTGELFF. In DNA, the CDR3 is TGTGCCACCAGTCGGGACTCGAACACCGGGGAGCTGTTTTTT.

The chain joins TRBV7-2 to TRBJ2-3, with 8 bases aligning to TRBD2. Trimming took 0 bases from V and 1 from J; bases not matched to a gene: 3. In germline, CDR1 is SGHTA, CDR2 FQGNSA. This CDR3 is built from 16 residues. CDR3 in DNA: TGTGCCAGCAGCTTAGCGGGACTAGGTGGCACAGATACGCAGTATTTT. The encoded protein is CASSLAGLGGTDTQYF. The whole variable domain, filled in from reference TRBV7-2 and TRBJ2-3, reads GAGVSQSPSNKVTEKGKDVELRCDPISGHTALYWYRQSLGQGLEFLIYFQGNSAPDKSGLPSDRFSAERTGGSVSTLTIQRTQQEDSAVYLCASSLAGLGGTDTQYFGPGTRLTVL.

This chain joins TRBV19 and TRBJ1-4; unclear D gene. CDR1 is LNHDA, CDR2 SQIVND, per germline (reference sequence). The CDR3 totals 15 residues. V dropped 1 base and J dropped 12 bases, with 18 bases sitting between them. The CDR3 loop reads CASSIGGFGSRELFF. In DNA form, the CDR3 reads TGTGCCAGTAGTATAGGAGGGTTTGGGAGTCGAGAACTGTTTTTT.

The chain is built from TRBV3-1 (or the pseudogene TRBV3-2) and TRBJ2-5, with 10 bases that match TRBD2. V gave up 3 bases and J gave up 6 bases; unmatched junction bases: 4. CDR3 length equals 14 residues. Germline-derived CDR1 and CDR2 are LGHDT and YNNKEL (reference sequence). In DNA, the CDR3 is TGTGCCAGCAGCCAGGGGACTAGCGTAAAGACCCAGTACTTC. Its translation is CASSQGTSVKTQYF.

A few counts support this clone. CDR3 DNA: TGTGCCATCAGTGGCGACAGGGGGTTGAAAGCTTTCTTT. Residues: CAISGDRGLKAFF. This chain links TRBV10-3 with TRBJ1-1; 9 bases are a match to TRBD1. The trim removed 4 bases at V and 9 bases at J, leaving 6 bases unmatched. This CDR3 spans 13 amino acids. CDR1 is ENHRY, CDR2 SYGVKD, per germline.

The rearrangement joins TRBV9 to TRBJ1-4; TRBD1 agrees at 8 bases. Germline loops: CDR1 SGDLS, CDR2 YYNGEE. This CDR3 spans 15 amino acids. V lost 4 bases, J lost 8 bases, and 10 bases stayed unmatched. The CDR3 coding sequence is TGTGCCAGCAGCCCAGGACAGGGAGGATTCGAAAAACTGTTTTTT. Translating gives CASSPGQGGFEKLFF.

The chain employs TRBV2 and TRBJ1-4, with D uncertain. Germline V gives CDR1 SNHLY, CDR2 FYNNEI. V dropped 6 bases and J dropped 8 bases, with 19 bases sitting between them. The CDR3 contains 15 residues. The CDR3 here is CASSPPTLRGEKLFF. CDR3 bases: TGTGCCAGCAGCCCACCGACCTTAAGAGGGGAAAAACTGTTTTTT.

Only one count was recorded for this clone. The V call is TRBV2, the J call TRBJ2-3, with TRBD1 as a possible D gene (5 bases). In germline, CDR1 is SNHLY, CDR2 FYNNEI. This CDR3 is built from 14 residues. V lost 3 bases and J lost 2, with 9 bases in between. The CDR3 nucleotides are TGTGCCAGCAGTGAGGGGCAGTACACAGATACGCAGTATTTT. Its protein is CASSEGQYTDTQYF.

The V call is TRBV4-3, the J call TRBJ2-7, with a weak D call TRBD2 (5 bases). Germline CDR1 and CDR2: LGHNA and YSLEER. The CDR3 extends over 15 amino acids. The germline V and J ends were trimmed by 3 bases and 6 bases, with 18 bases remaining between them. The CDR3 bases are TGCGCCAGCAGCCAGAGCTGGGTGGGAGAAGGCGAGCAGTACTTC. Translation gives CASSQSWVGEGEQYF.

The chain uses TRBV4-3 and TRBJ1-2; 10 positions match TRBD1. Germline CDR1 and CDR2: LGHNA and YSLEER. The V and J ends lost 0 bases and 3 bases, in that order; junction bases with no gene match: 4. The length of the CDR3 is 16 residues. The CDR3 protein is CASSQDGQGVDYGYTF. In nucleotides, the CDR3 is TGCGCCAGCAGCCAAGATGGACAGGGGGTCGACTATGGCTACACCTTC.

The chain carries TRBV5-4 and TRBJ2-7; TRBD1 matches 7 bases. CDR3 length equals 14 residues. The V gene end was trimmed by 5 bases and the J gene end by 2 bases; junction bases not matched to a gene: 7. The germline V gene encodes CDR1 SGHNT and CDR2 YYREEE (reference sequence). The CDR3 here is CASRPNDRAYEQYF. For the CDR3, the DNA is TGTGCCAGCAGACCAAACGACAGGGCCTACGAGCAGTACTTC.

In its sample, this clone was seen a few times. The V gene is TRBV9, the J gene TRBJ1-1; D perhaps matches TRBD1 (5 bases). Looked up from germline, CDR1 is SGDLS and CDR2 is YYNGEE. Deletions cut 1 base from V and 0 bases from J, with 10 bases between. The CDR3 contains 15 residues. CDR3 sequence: CASSVQGSMNTEAFF. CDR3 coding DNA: TGTGCCAGCAGCGTACAGGGTTCCATGAACACTGAAGCTTTCTTT.

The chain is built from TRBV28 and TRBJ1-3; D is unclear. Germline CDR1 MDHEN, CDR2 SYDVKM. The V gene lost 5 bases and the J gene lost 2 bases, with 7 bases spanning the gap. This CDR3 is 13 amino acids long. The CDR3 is CASSRGPGNTIYF. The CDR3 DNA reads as TGTGCCAGCAGTCGCGGGCCTGGAAACACCATATATTTT.

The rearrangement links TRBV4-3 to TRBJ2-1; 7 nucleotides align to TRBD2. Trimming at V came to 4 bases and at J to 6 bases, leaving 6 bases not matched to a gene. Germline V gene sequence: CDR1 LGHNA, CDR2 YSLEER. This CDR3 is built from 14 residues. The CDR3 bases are TGCGCCAGCAGCCGATCTGGGGGGGGCAATGAGCAGTTCTTC. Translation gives CASSRSGGGNEQFF.

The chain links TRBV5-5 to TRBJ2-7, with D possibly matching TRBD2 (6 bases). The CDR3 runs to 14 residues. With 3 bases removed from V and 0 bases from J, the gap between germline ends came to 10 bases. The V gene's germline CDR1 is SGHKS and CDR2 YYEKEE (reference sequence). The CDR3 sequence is CASSSGLLSYEQYF. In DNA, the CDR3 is TGTGCCAGCAGCTCGGGACTCCTCTCCTACGAGCAGTACTTC.